The clone carrying this TCR beta chain was observed once. Known numbers of the T cell clone KT2 were added to PBMC. The sample comes from a study of quantifying T cell responses using KT2 cells. As for the study in general: Reverse transcription used primers in the TCR alpha and beta constant regions. The T4 ligation step was estimated to exceed 8% efficiency under optimum conditions.

The germline V gene encodes CDR1 MNHEY and CDR2 SMNVEV (reference sequence). The CDR3 has 12 residues. V shed 8 bases and J 5 bases; nucleotides not matched to a gene: 4. An oligo carrying a UMI was ligated to the cDNA 3' end. The first PCR ran 3 to 5 cycles with an equimolar RC1.1 and RC1.2 beta primer mix. TCRdb called the UMI-ligation and nested PCR reads again in MiXCR, with one record for every CDR3 protein. The sample lists 40,000 to 55,000 distinct CDR3 sequences; approximately 10% were seen once. The sequenced sample was PBMCs spiked with cells of the T cell clone KT2. The J gene is TRBJ1-1, the V gene TRBV27, with 8 bases lining up with TRBD1. The source of this sequence is a human donor. CDR3 in DNA: TGTGCCAGCCGACAGGGGAGAACTGAAGCTTTCTTT. This gives the protein CASRQGRTEAFF.